This TCR beta chain was recovered during a study of blood T cells in healthy people across ages. Study outcomes and limitations: Roughly linear declines in TCR beta diversity per million T cells occurred with age.

As for this clonotype: As yet, its antigen is unknown.

Primers used in a second PCR of roughly 6 to 11 cycles were a sample-barcoded 5' primer and a J-beta primer mix. Every single cDNA molecule received a tag from a template-switch adaptor with 12 random nucleotides. Per-sample output comprised a minimum of 2.5 million paired-end reads containing CDR3. TCRdb redid the calling of the 5' RACE reads with MiXCR, one entry per CDR3 protein. The sample records about 730,000 distinct CDR3 sequences, around 40% being singletons. The CDR3 runs 17 residues. V lost 0 bases, J lost 2 bases, and 17 bases lay in between. Germline CDR1 reads SGDLS; CDR2 reads YYNGEE. Sequenced material: blood. This clonotype was obtained from a woman aged 55-69 years in good health. The chain joins TRBV9 to TRBJ2-5, with a possible D match to TRBD2 (6 bases). The CDR3 sequence is CASSVAVAGSGQETQYF. CDR3 nucleotide sequence: TGTGCCAGCAGCGTAGCTGTGGCGGGGAGTGGGCAAGAGACCCAGTACTTC.